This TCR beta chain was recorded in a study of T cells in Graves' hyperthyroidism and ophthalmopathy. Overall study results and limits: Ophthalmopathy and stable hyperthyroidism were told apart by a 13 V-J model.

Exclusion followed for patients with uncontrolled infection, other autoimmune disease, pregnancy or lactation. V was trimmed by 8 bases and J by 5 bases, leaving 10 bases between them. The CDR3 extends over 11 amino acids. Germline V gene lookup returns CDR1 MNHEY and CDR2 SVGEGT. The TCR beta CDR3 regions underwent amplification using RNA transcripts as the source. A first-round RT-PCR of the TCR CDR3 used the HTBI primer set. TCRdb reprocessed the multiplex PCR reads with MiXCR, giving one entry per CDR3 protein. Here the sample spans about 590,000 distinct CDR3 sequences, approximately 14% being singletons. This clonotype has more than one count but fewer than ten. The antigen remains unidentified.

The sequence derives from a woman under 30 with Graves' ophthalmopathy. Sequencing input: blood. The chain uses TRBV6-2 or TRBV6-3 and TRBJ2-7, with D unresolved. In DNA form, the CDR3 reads TGTGCCAGCGGAGCACTCAACGAGCAGTACTTC. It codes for CASGALNEQYF.